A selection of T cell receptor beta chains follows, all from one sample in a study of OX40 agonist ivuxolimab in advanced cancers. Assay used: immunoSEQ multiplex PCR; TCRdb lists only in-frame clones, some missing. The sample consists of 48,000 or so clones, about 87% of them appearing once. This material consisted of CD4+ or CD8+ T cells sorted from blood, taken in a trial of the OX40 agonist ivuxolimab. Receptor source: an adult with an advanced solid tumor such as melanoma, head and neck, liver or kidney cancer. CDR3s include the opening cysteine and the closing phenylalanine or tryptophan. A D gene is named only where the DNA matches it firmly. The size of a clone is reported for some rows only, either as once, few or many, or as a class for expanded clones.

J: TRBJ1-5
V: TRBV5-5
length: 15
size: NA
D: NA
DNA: TGTGCCAGCAGCGGGGGGACGGGGTTCGGTCAGCCCCAGCATTTT
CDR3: CASSGGTGFGQPQHF

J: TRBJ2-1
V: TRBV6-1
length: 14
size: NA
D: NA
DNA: TGTGCCAGCAGTTTGGGGGTTGGGGGGTCTGAGCAGTTCTTC
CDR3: CASSLGVGGSEQFF

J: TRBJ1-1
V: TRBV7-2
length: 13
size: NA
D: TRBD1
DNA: TGTGCCAGCAGCACGAGACAGGGAAGGGCTACTTTCTTT
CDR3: CASSTRQGRATFF

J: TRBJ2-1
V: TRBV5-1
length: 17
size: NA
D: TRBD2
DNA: TGCGCCAGCAGCTCAACCGGACTAGCGGGAGGGGGGAATGAGCAGTTCTTC
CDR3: CASSSTGLAGGGNEQFF

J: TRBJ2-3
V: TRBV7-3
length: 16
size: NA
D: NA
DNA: TGTGCCAGCAGCTTAACTCCGGGATCCCTCACAGATACGCAGTATTTT
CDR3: CASSLTPGSLTDTQYF

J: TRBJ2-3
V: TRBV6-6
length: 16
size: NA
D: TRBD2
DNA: TGTGCCAGCAAAAAGGCGGGGGGGCGGGTTGGAGATACGCAGTATTTT
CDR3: CASKKAGGRVGDTQYF

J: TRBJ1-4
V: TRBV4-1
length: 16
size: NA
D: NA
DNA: TGCGCCAGCAGCCAAGATTCGGAGAGAGGGAATGAAAAACTGTTTTTT
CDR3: CASSQDSERGNEKLFF

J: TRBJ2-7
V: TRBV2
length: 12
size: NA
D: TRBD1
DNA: TGTGCCAGCAACAGACAGGGTTACGAGCAGTACTTC
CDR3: CASNRQGYEQYF

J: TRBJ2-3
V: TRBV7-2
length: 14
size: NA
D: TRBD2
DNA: TGTGCCAGCAGCTTAGTGGGGGGGGCAGATACGCAGTATTTT
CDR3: CASSLVGGADTQYF

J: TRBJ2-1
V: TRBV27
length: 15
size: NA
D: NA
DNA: TGTGCCAGCCAAAGGGGGGCCAACTCCTACAATGAGCAGTTCTTC
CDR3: CASQRGANSYNEQFF

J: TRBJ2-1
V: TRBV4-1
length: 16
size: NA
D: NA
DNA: TGCGCCAGCAGCCAACTCCGACAGGACAGTTACAATGAGCAGTTCTTC
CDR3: CASSQLRQDSYNEQFF

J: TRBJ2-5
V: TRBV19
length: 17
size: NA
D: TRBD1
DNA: TGTGCCAGTAGACGTGGAGGGGGACAGGGGGCGAGAGAGACCCAGTACTTC
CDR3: CASRRGGGQGARETQYF

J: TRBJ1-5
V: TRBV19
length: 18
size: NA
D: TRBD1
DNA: TGTGCCAGTAGTCCCTCGGACAGGCCTCCGTATAGCAATCAGCCCCAGCATTTT
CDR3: CASSPSDRPPYSNQPQHF

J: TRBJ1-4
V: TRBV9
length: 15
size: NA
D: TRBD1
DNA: TGTGCCAGCAGCGTATCCGGGACAGGGAGAGAAAAACTGTTTTTT
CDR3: CASSVSGTGREKLFF

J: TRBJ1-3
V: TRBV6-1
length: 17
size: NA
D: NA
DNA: TGTGCCAGCAGTGAACGCCCCTGGGGGAACTCTGGAAACACCATATATTTT
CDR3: CASSERPWGNSGNTIYF

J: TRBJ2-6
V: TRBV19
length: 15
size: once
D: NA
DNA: TGTGCCAGTAGGGGACTGCACTCTGGGGCCAACGTCCTGACTTTC
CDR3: CASRGLHSGANVLTF

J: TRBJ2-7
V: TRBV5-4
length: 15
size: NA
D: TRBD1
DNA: TGTGCCAGCAGCCAACCGGGACAGGGATCCTACGAGCAGTACTTC
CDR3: CASSQPGQGSYEQYF

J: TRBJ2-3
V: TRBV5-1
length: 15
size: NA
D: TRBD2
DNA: TGCGCCAGCAGGACTAGCGGGGGCCAAACAGATACGCAGTATTTT
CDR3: CASRTSGGQTDTQYF

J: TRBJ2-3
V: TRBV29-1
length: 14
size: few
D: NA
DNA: TGCAGCGTTGACCCGGGCGGTTACACAGATACGCAGTATTTT
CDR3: CSVDPGGYTDTQYF

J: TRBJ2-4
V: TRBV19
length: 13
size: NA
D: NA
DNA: TGTGCCACCTCCGAGACAGAAAGAAACATTCAGTACTTC
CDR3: CATSETERNIQYF

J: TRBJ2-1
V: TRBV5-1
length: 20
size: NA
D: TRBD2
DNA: TGCGCCAGCAGCCCCCGGGAAGCGGGGGCCCGATCGAGCTCCTACAATGAGCAGTTCTTC
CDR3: CASSPREAGARSSSYNEQFF

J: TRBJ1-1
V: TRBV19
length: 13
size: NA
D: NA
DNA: TGTGCCAGTAGTTCGGGTAGGAACACTGAAGCTTTCTTT
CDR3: CASSSGRNTEAFF

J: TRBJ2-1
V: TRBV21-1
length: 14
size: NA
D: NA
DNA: TGTGCCAGCAGAACCAAAGACCTTAGAAATGAGCAGTTCTTC
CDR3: CASRTKDLRNEQFF

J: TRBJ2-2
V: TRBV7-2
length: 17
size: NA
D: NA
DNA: TGTGCCAGCAGCTTAGGATGGGGGACCCCCGAAACCCGGGAGCTGTTTTTT
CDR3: CASSLGWGTPETRELFF

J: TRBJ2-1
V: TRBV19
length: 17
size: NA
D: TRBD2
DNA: TGTGCCAGCCGCGAGTGGTCTAGCGGGAGGGCCTACAATGAGCAGTTCTTC
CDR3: CASREWSSGRAYNEQFF

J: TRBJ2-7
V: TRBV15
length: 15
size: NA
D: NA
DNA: TGTGCCACCAGTCCGAATCGGGACAACTCCTACGAGCAGTACTTC
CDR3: CATSPNRDNSYEQYF

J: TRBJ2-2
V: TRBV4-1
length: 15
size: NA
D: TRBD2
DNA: TGCGCCAGCAGCCAAGATCCGGGGGGCACCGGGGAGCTGTTTTTT
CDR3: CASSQDPGGTGELFF

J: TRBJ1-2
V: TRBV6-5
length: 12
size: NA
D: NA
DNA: TGTGCCAGCAGTTATCAAGGGAATGGCTACACCTTC
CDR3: CASSYQGNGYTF

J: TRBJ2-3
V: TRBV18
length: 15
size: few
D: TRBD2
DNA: TGTGCCAGCTCACCGGGCCTGGGGGGGTTGGATACGCAGTATTTT
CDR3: CASSPGLGGLDTQYF

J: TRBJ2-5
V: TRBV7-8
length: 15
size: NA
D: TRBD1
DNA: TGTGCCAGCAGCTTAATGACAGGGAGTAGCGAGACCCAGTACTTC
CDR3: CASSLMTGSSETQYF

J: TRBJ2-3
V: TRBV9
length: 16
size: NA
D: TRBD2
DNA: TGTGCCAGCAGCCGAGCGGGGGGGACTAGCACAGATACGCAGTATTTT
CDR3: CASSRAGGTSTDTQYF

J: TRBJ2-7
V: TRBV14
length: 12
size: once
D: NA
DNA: TGTGCCAGCAGCCAAGATTTCTACGAGCAGTACTTC
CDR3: CASSQDFYEQYF

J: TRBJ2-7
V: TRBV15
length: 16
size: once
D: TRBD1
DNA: TGTGCCACCAGCAGAGATGGCGGACAGGGTAGCAACGAGCAGTACTTC
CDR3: CATSRDGGQGSNEQYF

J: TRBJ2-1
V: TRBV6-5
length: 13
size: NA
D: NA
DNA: TGTGCCAGCATGGGCGGGGTGTACAATGAGCAGTTCTTC
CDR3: CASMGGVYNEQFF

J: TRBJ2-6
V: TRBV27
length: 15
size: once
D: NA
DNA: TGTGCCAGCAGCCCCGCCTACTCTGGGGCCAACGTCCTGACTTTC
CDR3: CASSPAYSGANVLTF

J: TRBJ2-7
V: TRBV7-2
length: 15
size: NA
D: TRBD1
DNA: TGTGCCAGCAGCTTTTCCGGGACAGGGGGCTACGAGCAGTACTTC
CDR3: CASSFSGTGGYEQYF

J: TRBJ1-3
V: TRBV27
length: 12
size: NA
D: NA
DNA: TGTGCCAGCAGGGGCCAAGGACACCATCTATATTTT
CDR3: CASRGQGHHLYF

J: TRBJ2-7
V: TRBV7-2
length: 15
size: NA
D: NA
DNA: TGTGCCAGCAGCGTCGACCAGGGTTTGTTCTACGAGCAGTACTTC
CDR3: CASSVDQGLFYEQYF

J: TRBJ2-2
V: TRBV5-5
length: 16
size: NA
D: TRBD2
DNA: TGTGCCAGCAGCTCTTCTAGCGGGGTGAGCACCGGGGAGCTGTTTTTT
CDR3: CASSSSSGVSTGELFF

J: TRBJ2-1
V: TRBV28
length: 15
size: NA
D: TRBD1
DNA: TGTGCCAGCAGTCCTCCGGGACAGGGGATCAATGAGCAGTTCTTC
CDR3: CASSPPGQGINEQFF

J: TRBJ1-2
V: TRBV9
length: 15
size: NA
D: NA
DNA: TGTGCCAGCAGCGTTGGGGGTGGACAGAGGATTGGCTACACCTTC
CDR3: CASSVGGGQRIGYTF

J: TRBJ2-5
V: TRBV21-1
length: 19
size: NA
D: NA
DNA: TGTGCCAGCAGCAAGAGACCCCTGACTGTTGCCAGGGATACAGAGACCCAGTACTTC
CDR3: CASSKRPLTVARDTETQYF

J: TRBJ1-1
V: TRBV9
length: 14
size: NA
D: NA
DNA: TGTGCCAGCAGCCTCGGGACACTGAACACTGAAGCTTTCTTT
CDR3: CASSLGTLNTEAFF

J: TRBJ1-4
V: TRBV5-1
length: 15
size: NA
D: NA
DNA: TGCGCCAGCAGCTCACGTGGGGGTAGGGGTGAAAAACTGTTTTTT
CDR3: CASSSRGGRGEKLFF

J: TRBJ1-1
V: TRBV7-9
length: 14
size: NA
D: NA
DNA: TGTGCCAGCAGCTTAGGACAAAGAGGCACTGAAGCTTTCTTT
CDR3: CASSLGQRGTEAFF

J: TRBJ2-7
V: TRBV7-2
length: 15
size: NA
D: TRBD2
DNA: TGTGCCAGCAGACCCCCGGGGGGGGCAACAGGCGAGCAGTACTTC
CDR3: CASRPPGGATGEQYF